The entry below describes one T cell receptor beta chain. Its antigen is unknown. The data belong to a study of cytomegalovirus exposure and HLA in healthy donors. At the level of the study: T cells numbering about 179 million yielded approximately 120 million unique TCR beta sequences in an earlier analysis.

Study-wide findings and caveats: A list of roughly 160 TCR beta chains associated with cytomegalovirus was given. Some segments of the V type, notably TRBV6-2 and TRBV6-3, were excluded as indistinguishable.

Primers for the PCR totalled 60 Vbeta and 13 Jbeta. The protocol was immunoSEQ multiplex PCR, while the TCRdb copy is restricted to in-frame clones and leaves out a portion. The repertoire holds about 190,000 clones, with about four fifths as singletons. CDR1 and CDR2 (germline): SQVTM, ANQGSEA. Trimming pared 6 bases from V and 3 bases from J, leaving 9 bases between. The CDR3 contains 12 residues. Input material: PBMCs. The chain has TRBV29-1 and TRBJ1-3; unclear D gene. The sequence came from a woman between 18 and 29 years old in good health and CMV-seronegative. CDR3 sequence (DNA): TGCAGCGTCCGGTCGAATGGAAACACCATATATTTT. It specifies CSVRSNGNTIYF.